In this sample, the clone carrying this T cell receptor (beta chain) turned up a few times. Its antigen is not known. The CDR3 loop spans 12 amino acids. Looked up from germline, CDR1 is SQVTM and CDR2 is ANQGSEA. The germline V and J ends were trimmed by 4 bases and 3 bases, with 7 bases remaining between them. This record belongs to a study of CD8 T cells in ankylosing spondylitis. In TCRdb, the 5' RACE reads were re-called with MiXCR into one record per CDR3 protein. The table includes approximately 200,000 distinct CDR3 sequences, roughly 12% detected once. The study's findings and limits: Seemingly distinctive of ankylosing spondylitis blood was a TCR beta motif formed by eight highly homologous variants.

The specimen sequenced was blood, either unsorted or a sorted T cell fraction (not recorded which). This receptor was taken from a male donor with ankylosing spondylitis or in good health (not recorded which). The chain employs TRBV29-1 and TRBJ2-1; D ambiguous. CDR3 sequence reads: CSVGDGYNEQFF. CDR3 coding DNA: TGCAGCGTTGGAGACGGCTACAATGAGCAGTTCTTC.